These 22 T cell receptor beta chains originate from one sample sequenced in a study of shared clonotypes between healthy human individuals. Terminally differentiated effector memory CD45RA+ cells were excluded by CCR7 positive selection of CD45RO-negative cells. Clones were sequenced by immunoSEQ multiplex PCR, and TCRdb holds only the in-frame ones, with some missing. The sample records about 590,000 clones, nearly 97% being singletons. Material: naive CD8+ T cells sorted from blood. Every receptor here comes from a woman in her twenties or thirties in good health.

The rearrangement joins TRBV15 to TRBJ2-7; D gene ambiguous. The CDR3 spans 11 residues. V lost 3 bases and J 7 bases, leaving 7 bases between the germline ends. Germline-derived CDR1 and CDR2 are LNHNV and YYDKDF (reference sequence). Here the CDR3 reads CATSSLREQYF. DNA of the CDR3: TGTGCCACCAGCAGTTTGCGGGAGCAGTACTTC.

This clone was picked up one time. The chain couples TRBV7-2 to TRBJ2-5, with 10 bases lining up with TRBD1. This CDR3 comprises 16 residues. V lost 5 bases, J lost 4 bases, and 10 bases stayed unmatched. Germline assignment: CDR1 SGHTA and CDR2 FQGNSA. CDR3: CASSVSGTGASETQYF. The CDR3 DNA follows: TGTGCCAGCAGCGTCTCCGGGACAGGGGCCTCAGAGACCCAGTACTTC. Together with reference TRBV7-2 and TRBJ2-5, the CDR3 gives the full variable domain: GAGVSQSPSNKVTEKGKDVELRCDPISGHTALYWYRQSLGQGLEFLIYFQGNSAPDKSGLPSDRFSAERTGGSVSTLTIQRTQQEDSAVYLCASSVSGTGASETQYFGPGTRLLVL.

The chain recombines TRBV28 with TRBJ2-7; D ambiguous. Germline values: CDR1 MDHEN, CDR2 SYDVKM. V lost 5 bases, J lost 5 bases, and 16 bases lay in between. The CDR3 has 14 amino acids. In DNA, the CDR3 is TGTGCCAGCAGTATTTACCTGAAGATCGACGAGCAGTACTTC. Protein sequence: CASSIYLKIDEQYF.

This clone has a single count. The gene calls are TRBV7-6 and TRBJ2-7; unclear D gene. CDR1 SGHVS and CDR2 FNYEAQ come from the germline V gene. There are 13 residues in the CDR3. V was trimmed by 4 bases and J by 3 bases, leaving 10 bases between them. The CDR3 is CASSSVNDYEQYF. In DNA form, the CDR3 reads TGTGCCAGCAGCTCCGTTAACGACTACGAGCAGTACTTC.

The V gene is TRBV7-9, the J gene TRBJ2-7; D not resolved. V lost 5 bases, J lost 1 base, and 12 bases lay in between. CDR3 length: 14 amino acids. CDR1 is SEHNR, CDR2 FQNEAQ, per germline (reference sequence). The CDR3 loop is CASSLPASSYEQYF. The CDR3, as DNA: TGTGCCAGCAGCCTCCCGGCTAGTTCCTACGAGCAGTACTTC.

This clone was picked up a small number of times. At the DNA level, this CDR3 is encoded by other sequences in the same sample as well. This chain connects TRBV27 to TRBJ2-7, with D perhaps TRBD1 or TRBD2 (5 bases each). With 7 bases removed from V and 6 bases from J, the gap between germline ends came to 16 bases. This CDR3 contains 13 residues. Germline values: CDR1 MNHEY, CDR2 SMNVEV (reference sequence). The CDR3 sequence: CASTPGTGGEQYF. In DNA, the CDR3 is TGTGCCAGCACCCCAGGGACCGGAGGCGAGCAGTACTTC.

With respect to this clone: Additional DNA sequences in this sample encode the identical CDR3. The V call is TRBV7-9, the J call TRBJ2-3; 8 bases agree with TRBD2. The germline gives CDR1 SEHNR, CDR2 FQNEAQ (reference sequence). The CDR3 totals 15 residues. V dropped 5 bases and J dropped 3; count of bases not matched to a gene: 7. The chain's CDR3 is CASSPPGGGTDTQYF. The CDR3 DNA reads as TGTGCCAGCAGCCCCCCGGGAGGGGGTACAGATACGCAGTATTTT. The full variable domain, in which reference TRBV7-9 and TRBJ2-3 provide the parts outside the CDR3, is DTGVSQNPRHKITKRGQNVTFRCDPISEHNRLYWYRQTLGQGPEFLTYFQNEAQLEKSRLLSDRFSAERPKGSFSTLEIQRTEQGDSAMYLCASSPPGGGTDTQYFGPGTRLTVL.

This chain connects TRBV7-8 to TRBJ2-6, with 7 bases fitting TRBD2. Germline CDR1 SGHVS, CDR2 FQNEAQ. The CDR3 is made up of 19 amino acids. V shed 5 bases, J shed 0 bases, and the junction held 13 bases outside the gene matches. The CDR3 here is CASSPAGVGVTSGANVLTF. The CDR3 nucleotides are TGTGCCAGCAGCCCTGCGGGGGTTGGCGTAACCTCTGGGGCCAACGTCCTGACTTTC.

The chain links TRBV27 to TRBJ2-1, with TRBD2 identical over 12 bases. This CDR3 has 17 amino acids. V shed 4 bases, J shed 6 bases, and the junction held 10 bases outside the gene matches. Germline CDR1 and CDR2: MNHEY and SMNVEV (reference sequence). In DNA, the CDR3 is TGTGCCAGCAGTTGGGGACTAGCGGGCCAGGGTGGCAATGAGCAGTTCTTC. Protein: CASSWGLAGQGGNEQFF.

The chain recombines TRBV10-2 with TRBJ2-3; a possible D gene is TRBD2 (7 bases). Deletions cut 1 base from V and 4 bases from J, with 12 bases between. The CDR3 sequence is 15 residues long. CDR1 and CDR2 from the germline V gene are WSHSY and SAAADI. The CDR3 loop reads CASSELRGRPDTQYF. CDR3 bases: TGCGCCAGCAGTGAGTTGCGGGGGCGGCCAGATACGCAGTATTTT.

V gene TRBV10-3 combines with J gene TRBJ1-5; no clear D gene. This CDR3 comprises 14 residues. V lost 3 bases and J lost 0, with 6 bases in between. Germline V gene data show CDR1 as ENHRY and CDR2 as SYGVKD. As DNA, the CDR3 is TGTGCCATCAGTGACAGAAGTAGCAATCAGCCCCAGCATTTT. Its translation: CAISDRSSNQPQHF.

The rearrangement uses TRBV14 and TRBJ2-5; tentative D call: TRBD2 (5 bases). CDR1 is SGHDN, CDR2 FVKESK, per germline. The CDR3 extends over 13 amino acids. V lost 4 bases to trimming and J lost 9 bases, with 15 bases between them. In DNA, the CDR3 is TGTGCCAGCAGCCCCGGGATGGTGCCGGCCCAGTACTTC. It codes for CASSPGMVPAQYF.

V usage is TRBV5-1 and J usage is TRBJ2-2; possibly TRBD2 for D (5 bases). Germline loops: CDR1 SGHRS, CDR2 YFSETQ. This CDR3 is 15 amino acids long. Trimming cost V 6 bases and J 2 bases, with 14 bases left between them. The CDR3 sequence: CASTQNGVNTGELFF. CDR3 DNA: TGCGCCAGCACCCAAAACGGGGTAAACACCGGGGAGCTGTTTTTT.

The V and J genes are TRBV19 and TRBJ1-2, with D possibly matching TRBD1 (6 bases). There are 12 residues in the CDR3. Trimming removed 11 bases at V and 6 bases at J, with 16 bases between. Per germline, CDR1 LNHDA and CDR2 SQIVND (reference sequence). In DNA, the CDR3 is TGTGCCGTAACCACAGGGTCTGATGGCTACACCTTC. This sequence encodes CAVTTGSDGYTF.

In DNA form, the CDR3 reads TGTGCCAGCAGTGACACCACCCAAGAGACCCAGTACTTC. As protein: CASSDTTQETQYF. This chain joins TRBV28 and TRBJ2-5, with D unresolved. This CDR3 has 13 residues. Germline V gives CDR1 MDHEN, CDR2 SYDVKM. V gave up 5 bases and J gave up 1 base, with 8 bases separating them. Combining the CDR3 with reference TRBV28 and TRBJ2-5 gives the whole variable domain DVKVTQSSRYLVKRTGEKVFLECVQDMDHENMFWYRQDPGLGLRLIYFSYDVKMKEKGDIPEGYSVSREKKERFSLILESASTNQTSMYLCASSDTTQETQYFGPGTRLLVL.

The chain carries TRBV28 and TRBJ2-5; D is ambiguous. The end of the DNA fits TRBJ2-7 better, so the J call may be wrong. This CDR3 spans 11 amino acids. Germline V lookup: CDR1 MDHEN, CDR2 SYDVKM. The CDR3 protein is CASSLGDEQYF. The CDR3 DNA reads TGTGCCAGCAGTTTAGGTGACGAGCAGTACTTC.

This sequence joins TRBV6-5 and TRBJ2-7; 7 positions match TRBD1. V was clipped by 5 bases and J by 6 bases; unmatched bases: 4. There are 12 residues in the CDR3. Per germline, CDR1 MNHEY and CDR2 SVGAGI. CDR3 bases: TGTGCCAGCAGTGCAGACAGGGTCGAGCAGTACTTC. The encoded protein is CASSADRVEQYF.

This clone was observed a single time. The V and J genes are TRBV14 and TRBJ2-7; D is unclear. Trimming took off 0 bases at V and 4 bases at J, with 10 bases between the two ends. The CDR3 length is 14 residues. Per germline, CDR1 SGHDN and CDR2 FVKESK. CDR3 sequence (DNA): TGTGCCAGCAGCCAAGAAAGCTACGCGTACGAGCAGTACTTC. Translating gives CASSQESYAYEQYF.

V and J are TRBV5-6 and TRBJ1-2; D gene ambiguous. Germline V gives CDR1 SGHDT, CDR2 YYEEEE. There are 12 residues in the CDR3. The V gene lost 0 bases and the J gene lost 7 bases, with 7 bases spanning the gap. Here the CDR3 DNA reads TGTGCCAGCAGCTTGGAGACTCTTGGCTACACCTTC. Its protein is CASSLETLGYTF. The complete variable domain, with remaining parts taken from reference TRBV5-6 and TRBJ1-2, reads DAGVTQSPTHLIKTRGQQVTLRCSPKSGHDTVSWYQQALGQGPQFIFQYYEEEERQRGNFPDRFSGHQFPNYSSELNVNALLLGDSALYLCASSLETLGYTFGSGTRLTVV.

The chain uses TRBV28 and TRBJ2-3; 8 bases are shared with TRBD2. The V gene's germline CDR1 is MDHEN and CDR2 SYDVKM. The length of the CDR3 is 16 residues. V lost 1 base, J lost 6 bases, and 9 bases stayed unmatched. The CDR3 DNA follows: TGTGCCAGCAGTTTATCCGGGACTAGAATTTCTGATACGCAGTATTTT. Its translation is CASSLSGTRISDTQYF.

The CDR3 region has the DNA TGTGCCAGCAGTCCAGGGTTATTCTTGGCTTTCTTT. The encoded protein is CASSPGLFLAFF. The V gene is TRBV28, the J gene TRBJ1-1, with D perhaps TRBD1 (5 bases). Trimming took 5 bases from V and 11 from J, leaving 15 bases between them. This CDR3 has 12 residues. In germline, CDR1 is MDHEN, CDR2 SYDVKM.

This clone appeared once. The chain uses TRBV4-1 and TRBJ1-6, with D uncertain. The CDR3 consists of 14 residues. In germline, CDR1 is MGHRA, CDR2 YSYEKL. The V gene lost 0 bases and the J gene lost 9 bases, with 9 bases spanning the gap. The CDR3 reads CASSQDGRVSPLHF. The CDR3 coding sequence is TGCGCCAGCAGCCAAGACGGGAGGGTTTCACCCCTCCACTTT.